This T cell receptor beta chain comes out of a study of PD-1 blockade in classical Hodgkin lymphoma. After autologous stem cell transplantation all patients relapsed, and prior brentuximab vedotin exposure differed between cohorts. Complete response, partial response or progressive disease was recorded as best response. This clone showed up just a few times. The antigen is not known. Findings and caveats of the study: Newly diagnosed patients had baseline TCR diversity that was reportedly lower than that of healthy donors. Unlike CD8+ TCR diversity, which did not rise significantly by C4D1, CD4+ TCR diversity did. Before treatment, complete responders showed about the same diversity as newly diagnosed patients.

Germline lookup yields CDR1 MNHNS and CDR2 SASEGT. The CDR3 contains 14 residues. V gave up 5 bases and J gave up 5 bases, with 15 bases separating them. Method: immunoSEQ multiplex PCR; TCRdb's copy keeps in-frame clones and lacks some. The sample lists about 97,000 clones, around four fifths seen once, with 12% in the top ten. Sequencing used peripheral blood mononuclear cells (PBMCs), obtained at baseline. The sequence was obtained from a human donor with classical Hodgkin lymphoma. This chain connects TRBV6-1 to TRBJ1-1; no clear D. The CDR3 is CASSPNRGTTEAFF. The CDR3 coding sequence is TGTGCCAGCAGTCCCAACCGGGGTACAACTGAAGCTTTCTTT.